The 5 T cell receptor beta chains listed next were all sequenced from one sample in a study of cytomegalovirus exposure and HLA in healthy donors. The PCR contained 60 Vbeta and 13 Jbeta primers. Some clones are missing from TCRdb's copy, which holds only in-frame ones; the method was immunoSEQ multiplex PCR. The table includes 75,000 to 85,000 clones, about three quarters detected once. Sequenced sample: PBMCs. These receptors came from a male donor in good health and CMV-seronegative.

The genes are TRBV5-1 and TRBJ1-4, with TRBD1 matching 7 bases. V lost 1 base to trimming and J lost 7 bases; unmatched junction nucleotides: 4. This CDR3 is built from 14 residues. CDR1 and CDR2 (germline): SGHRS, YFSETQ. CDR3 region: CASSLTGDGEKLFF. The CDR3 bases are TGCGCCAGCAGCTTGACAGGGGACGGTGAAAAACTGTTTTTT.

This clone was detected once. This sequence joins TRBV19 and TRBJ1-5; D is perhaps TRBD1 (6 bases). CDR1 and CDR2 (germline): LNHDA, SQIVND (reference sequence). The CDR3 runs to 15 residues. The V gene lost 4 bases and the J gene lost 4 bases, with 14 bases spanning the gap. CDR3 loop: CASSKGGFSNQPQHF. DNA for the CDR3: TGTGCCAGTAGTAAAGGGGGATTTTCGAATCAGCCCCAGCATTTT.

The chain couples TRBV5-1 to TRBJ2-5; 7 bases line up with TRBD1. The CDR3 has 13 residues. Germline values: CDR1 SGHRS, CDR2 YFSETQ. The junction had 1 base not matched to a gene; V was cut back by 5 bases and J by 0 bases. CDR3 nucleotide sequence: TGCGCCAGCAGGCAGGGGGACCAAGAGACCCAGTACTTC. Protein: CASRQGDQETQYF. Together with reference TRBV5-1 and TRBJ2-5, the CDR3 gives the full variable domain: KAGVTQTPRYLIKTRGQQVTLSCSPISGHRSVSWYQQTPGQGLQFLFEYFSETQRNKGNFPGRFSGRQFSNSRSEMNVSTLELGDSALYLCASRQGDQETQYFGPGTRLLVL.

The chain joins TRBV11-2 to TRBJ1-6; D gene unclear. Germline assignment: CDR1 SGHAT and CDR2 FQNNGV. The CDR3 contains 14 residues. Trimming pared 3 bases from V and 9 bases from J, leaving 12 bases between. The CDR3 region has the DNA TGTGCCAGCAGCTTCGGGAGTCTTCTTTCACCCCTCCACTTT. Amino acid sequence: CASSFGSLLSPLHF.

The gene calls are TRBV2 and TRBJ2-7; D unresolved. Germline V CDR1 and CDR2: SNHLY, FYNNEI. V dropped 3 bases and J dropped 0 bases, with 12 bases sitting between them. CDR3 length equals 15 residues. CDR3 residues: CASSEFLGNSYEQYF. The CDR3 coding sequence is TGTGCCAGCAGTGAGTTTCTGGGCAACTCCTACGAGCAGTACTTC. Combining the CDR3 with reference TRBV2 and TRBJ2-7 gives the whole variable domain EPEVTQTPSHQVTQMGQEVILRCVPISNHLYFYWYRQILGQKVEFLVSFYNNEISEKSEIFDDQFSVERPDGSNFTLKIRSTKLEDSAMYFCASSEFLGNSYEQYFGPGTRLTVT.